This T cell receptor beta chain is from a study of cytomegalovirus exposure and HLA in healthy donors. General study points: In a later analysis, most CMV-associated TCR beta chains appeared HLA-restricted. Previously analyzed data showed that most TCR beta V segments were productive at a frequency of about 87% or about 30%.

The V end was cut by 2 bases, the J end by 0 bases, with 8 bases between. CDR1 and CDR2 (germline): MGHRA, YSYEKL. The CDR3 extends over 15 amino acids. The donors comprised healthy bone marrow donors. PCR amplification relied on 60 Vbeta primers (plus 13 Jbeta primers). The protocol was immunoSEQ multiplex PCR, while the TCRdb copy is restricted to in-frame clones and leaves out a portion. The data contain around 50,000 clones, less than 85% of them singletons. This clone was counted between two and nine times. Its specificity is not known. Specimen: PBMCs. This sequence joins TRBV4-1 and TRBJ1-3; D gene unclear. This TCR came from a man aged 30-40 years in good health and CMV-seropositive. CDR3 coding DNA: TGCGCCAGCAGCCAACCTCTTAGCTCTGGAAACACCATATATTTT. This sequence encodes CASSQPLSSGNTIYF.